The rows below give T cell receptor beta chains drawn from one sample of a study of T cell changes during pregnancy in multiple sclerosis. Repertoires were generated with immunoSEQ multiplex PCR, while TCRdb's copy carries only in-frame clones and drops some. This sample has approximately 15,000 clones, with more than 70% found just once. The sequences come from CD8+ T cells from peripheral blood mononuclear cells, collected in the third trimester of pregnancy. The receptors come from a female donor in good health, enrolled as a control in a pregnancy study. CDR3s include the opening cysteine and the closing phenylalanine or tryptophan.

CDR3aa	v_gene	j_gene
CASSTGRGVDTEAFF	TRBV5-1	TRBJ1-1
CASSPRLAGVAEQFF	TRBV7-9	TRBJ2-1
CASSLTGIGTEAFF	TRBV27	TRBJ1-1
CASSETGGISPLHF	TRBV4-1	TRBJ1-6
CASSLRRRYEQYF	TRBV19	TRBJ2-7
CASRKSRGGSNQPQHF	TRBV27	TRBJ1-5
CASSKAALLADGYTF	TRBV5-6	TRBJ1-2
CALGDWGRGAYEQYF	TRBV30	TRBJ2-7
CASSTRQGPSYEQYF	TRBV13	TRBJ2-7
CASSYGGDTDTQYF	TRBV27	TRBJ2-3
CASRDTAGGNYGYTF	TRBV10-2	TRBJ1-2
CAWRAWRDLSSSYEQYF	TRBV30	TRBJ2-7
CASSLGDREKAGELFF	TRBV5-1	TRBJ2-2
CASSSGDLDEQYF	TRBV6-1	TRBJ2-7